Many counts were recorded for the clone carrying this T cell receptor beta chain. The same CDR3 can be traced to other DNA sequences in this sample. The sample originates from a study of blood T cell repertoires in COVID-19. Measured with immunoSEQ multiplex PCR; TCRdb has only the in-frame clones, and not every one. The sample has 200,000 to 250,000 clones; 84% are singletons. With V trimmed by 1 base and J by 7 bases, 1 base remained unmatched. This CDR3 contains 12 residues. Germline-derived CDR1 and CDR2 are MNHEY and SMNVEV (reference sequence). The sequence derives from a man aged 25-40 years with active or convalescent COVID-19. The sample taken for sequencing was peripheral blood. The gene calls are TRBV27 and TRBJ2-7; 7 bases are a match to TRBD2. Here the CDR3 DNA reads TGTGCCAGCAGTTTATGGGGGGGGGAGCAGTACTTC. It codes for CASSLWGGEQYF.